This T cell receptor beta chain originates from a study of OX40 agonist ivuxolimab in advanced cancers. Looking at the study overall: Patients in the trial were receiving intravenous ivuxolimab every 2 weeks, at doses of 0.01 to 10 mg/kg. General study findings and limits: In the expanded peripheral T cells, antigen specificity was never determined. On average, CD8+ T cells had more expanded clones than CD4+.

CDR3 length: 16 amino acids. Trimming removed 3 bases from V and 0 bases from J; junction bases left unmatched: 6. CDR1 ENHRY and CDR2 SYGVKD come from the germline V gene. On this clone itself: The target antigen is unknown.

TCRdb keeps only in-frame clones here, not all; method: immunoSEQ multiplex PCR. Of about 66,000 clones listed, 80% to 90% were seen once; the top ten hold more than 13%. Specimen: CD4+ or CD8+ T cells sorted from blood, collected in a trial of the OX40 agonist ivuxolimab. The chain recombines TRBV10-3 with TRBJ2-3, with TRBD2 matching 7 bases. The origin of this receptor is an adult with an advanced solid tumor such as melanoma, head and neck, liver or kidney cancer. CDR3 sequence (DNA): TGTGCCATCAGTGAAATCCTAGCGGATAGCACAGATACGCAGTATTTT. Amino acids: CAISEILADSTDTQYF.